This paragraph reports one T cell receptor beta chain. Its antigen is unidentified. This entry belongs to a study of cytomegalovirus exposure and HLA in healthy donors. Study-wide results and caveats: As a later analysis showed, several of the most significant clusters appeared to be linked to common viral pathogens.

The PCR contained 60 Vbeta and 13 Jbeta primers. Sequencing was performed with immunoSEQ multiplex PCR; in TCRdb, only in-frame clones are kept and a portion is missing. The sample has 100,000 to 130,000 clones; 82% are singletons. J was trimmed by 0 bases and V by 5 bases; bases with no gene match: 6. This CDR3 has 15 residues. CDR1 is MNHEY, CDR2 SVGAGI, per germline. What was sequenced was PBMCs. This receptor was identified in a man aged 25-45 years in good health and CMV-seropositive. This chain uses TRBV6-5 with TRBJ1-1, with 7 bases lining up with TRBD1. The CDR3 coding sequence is TGTGCCAGCAGTAAACAGGGGCTTATGAACACTGAAGCTTTCTTT. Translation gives CASSKQGLMNTEAFF.